The 26 T cell receptor beta chains below were found in one sample sequenced in a study of spatial heterogeneity in lung cancer. The antigens these receptors bind are not known. MiXCR, applied by TCRdb to the 5' RACE reads, yields one record per CDR3 protein. The sample lists about 100,000 distinct CDR3 sequences; under 4.5% were seen once. General observations from the study: Tumors with more nonsynonymous mutations had more expanded intratumoral alpha and beta TCRs.

Time point: sample taken at primary tumor resection. Sample: lung tumor tissue, taken at surgery. These receptors all come from a male donor with early-stage non-small cell lung cancer.

This clonotype was recorded at least ten times. This chain joins TRBV20-1 and TRBJ1-1; D not certain. From germline, CDR1 is DFQATT and CDR2 SNEGSKA (reference sequence). V was cut by 5 bases and J by 1 base, with 11 bases left in between. This CDR3 is 13 amino acids long. The CDR3 DNA is TGCAGTGCTGCCCCCGGCGGGAACACTGAAGCTTTCTTT. Residues: CSAAPGGNTEAFF.

This clonotype was seen at least ten times. The J gene is TRBJ1-4, the V gene TRBV28; the D is unclear. CDR1 is MDHEN, CDR2 SYDVKM, per germline. CDR3 length equals 12 residues. Trimming shortened V by 3 bases and J by 5 bases, and 4 bases separated the two germline ends. CDR3 residues: CASSLSNEKLFF. The CDR3 DNA reads TGTGCCAGCAGTTTGTCCAATGAAAAACTGTTTTTT.

This clonotype was seen ten or more times. The chain is built from TRBV20-1 and TRBJ2-7; weak D call: TRBD1 (5 bases). This CDR3 is 13 amino acids long. The V and J ends lost 2 bases and 5 bases respectively, with 13 bases between them. Germline values: CDR1 DFQATT, CDR2 SNEGSKA (reference sequence). The CDR3 sequence is CSARRQVGDEQYF. The DNA for the CDR3 is TGCAGTGCTAGAAGGCAGGTAGGGGACGAGCAGTACTTC.

This clonotype was picked up many times. The chain has TRBV3-1 and TRBJ2-2; D not certain. Germline assignment: CDR1 LGHDT and CDR2 YNNKEL (reference sequence). The length of the CDR3 is 13 residues. The V and J ends lost 0 bases and 9 bases respectively, with 8 bases between them. CDR3 sequence reads: CASSQDRERELFF. CDR3 coding DNA: TGTGCCAGCAGCCAAGATAGGGAACGGGAGCTGTTTTTT.

This clonotype was picked up many times. The CDR3 sequence: CASSLGLSGNQPQHF. CDR3 DNA: TGCGCCAGCAGCCTGGGGCTTTCCGGAAATCAGCCCCAGCATTTT. This chain joins TRBV5-1 and TRBJ1-5; weak D call: TRBD1 (5 bases). The CDR3 totals 15 residues. The germline V and J ends were trimmed by 4 bases and 4 bases, with 15 bases remaining between them. CDR1 is SGHRS and CDR2 is YFSETQ in the germline V gene.

In its sample, this clonotype was seen many times. This chain connects TRBV4-1 to TRBJ1-2; D perhaps matches TRBD1 (5 bases). The length of the CDR3 is 17 residues. Per germline, CDR1 MGHRA and CDR2 YSYEKL. The V end was cut by 1 base, the J end by 2 bases, with 17 bases between. CDR3 nucleotides: TGCGCCAGCAGCCAAGTAATAGGACGGCGACAGAACTATGGCTACACCTTC. Translated: CASSQVIGRRQNYGYTF.

This clonotype was seen many times. This chain connects TRBV2 to TRBJ2-5, with TRBD2 as a possible D gene (6 bases). Germline CDR1 reads SNHLY; CDR2 reads FYNNEI. This CDR3 spans 15 amino acids. Trimming pared 4 bases from V and 2 bases from J, leaving 14 bases between. In DNA form, the CDR3 reads TGTGCCAGCAGTGGAAGTAGCGGATCTCAAGAGACCCAGTACTTC. Encoded protein: CASSGSSGSQETQYF.

This clonotype was recorded many times. The CDR3 spells CSVEDPAGAHTGELFF. The CDR3 DNA is TGCAGCGTTGAAGATCCGGCGGGGGCGCACACCGGGGAGCTGTTTTTT. The rearrangement joins TRBV29-1 to TRBJ2-2; tentatively, D is TRBD2 (7 bases). Per the germline V gene, CDR1 is SQVTM and CDR2 is ANQGSEA. V lost 0 bases to trimming and J lost 3 bases, with 14 bases between them. This CDR3 is 16 amino acids long.

This clonotype appeared a few times. V usage is TRBV7-9 and J usage is TRBJ2-7, with 9 bases fitting TRBD2. This CDR3 is 15 amino acids long. Germline CDR1 and CDR2: SEHNR and FQNEAQ (reference sequence). The V and J ends lost 2 bases and 5 bases, in that order; junction bases with no gene match: 7. CDR3 sequence reads: CASSLTIAGADEQYF. In DNA form, the CDR3 reads TGTGCCAGCAGCTTAACGATAGCGGGAGCGGACGAGCAGTACTTC. The variable domain in full, with the rest retrieved from reference TRBV7-9 and TRBJ2-7, is DTGVSQNPRHKITKRGQNVTFRCDPISEHNRLYWYRQTLGQGPEFLTYFQNEAQLEKSRLLSDRFSAERPKGSFSTLEIQRTEQGDSAMYLCASSLTIAGADEQYFGPGTRLTVT.

There are a few counts of this clonotype. A read error may account for a junction end that differs from germline. The chain recombines TRBV11-2 with TRBJ2-7, with D tentatively TRBD2 (6 bases). This CDR3 is 15 amino acids long. Per the germline V gene, CDR1 is SGHAT and CDR2 is FQNNGV. CDR3: CASSLPQGLSHEQYF. In DNA form, the CDR3 reads TGTGCCAGCAGCTTACCCCAGGGACTCTCCCACGAGCAGTACTTC.

This clonotype was counted at least ten times. V is TRBV6-6 and J is TRBJ2-7; 9 positions match TRBD1. J was trimmed by 0 bases and V by 5 bases; bases with no gene match: 8. The CDR3 length is 16 residues. Per germline, CDR1 MNHNY and CDR2 SVGAGI (reference sequence). The CDR3 DNA follows: TGTGCCAGCAGTCAGGGAACAGGGGGCTTCTCCTACGAGCAGTACTTC. Translating gives CASSQGTGGFSYEQYF.

This clonotype was seen many times. The chain recombines TRBV5-1 with TRBJ1-6; D not certain. V lost 2 bases to trimming and J lost 8 bases, with 8 bases between them. The germline CDR1 and CDR2 sequences are SGHRS and YFSETQ. This CDR3 region has 13 residues. CDR3 residues: CASSFVQDSPLHF. CDR3 bases: TGCGCCAGCAGCTTTGTTCAAGATTCACCCCTCCACTTT.

Details on this clonotype: Since a much larger clone is just one base distant, this may be a read error. The chain combines TRBV28 with TRBJ2-7; 7 bases agree with TRBD2. V shed 3 bases, J shed 6 bases, and the junction held 14 bases outside the gene matches. CDR3 length equals 16 residues. Germline CDR1 reads MDHEN; CDR2 reads SYDVKM. DNA of the CDR3: TGTGCCAGCAGTTTCCCCATTTCCGGCGGGAGTGGCGAGCAGTACTTC. The encoded protein is CASSFPISGGSGEQYF.

This clonotype was detected many times. V usage is TRBV3-1 and J usage is TRBJ2-2; the D is unclear. Looked up from germline, CDR1 is LGHDT and CDR2 is YNNKEL (reference sequence). This CDR3 contains 14 residues. V gave up 3 bases and J gave up 8 bases, with 13 bases separating them. CDR3 sequence: CASSQRFLLGELFF. In DNA form, the CDR3 reads TGTGCCAGCAGCCAGAGGTTTCTCTTGGGGGAGCTGTTTTTT.

At least ten counts were recorded for this clonotype. This rearrangement joins TRBV6-6 to TRBJ1-2; weak D call: TRBD1 (5 bases). V was shortened by 5 bases and J by 4 bases, with 14 bases between the two germline ends. The CDR3 has 14 amino acids. Germline values: CDR1 MNHNY, CDR2 SVGAGI (reference sequence). This CDR3 is CASSIAQGSYGYTF. In DNA form, the CDR3 reads TGTGCCAGCAGTATTGCCCAGGGCAGCTATGGCTACACCTTC.

The gene calls are TRBV28 and TRBJ2-6; no clear D. V gave up 6 bases and J gave up 1 base, with 4 bases separating them. The CDR3 runs 13 residues. Looked up from germline, CDR1 is MDHEN and CDR2 is SYDVKM. CDR3 coding DNA: TGTGCCAGCAGCGAGTCTGGGGCCAACGTCCTGACTTTC. It yields the protein CASSESGANVLTF.

This chain joins TRBV12-3 or TRBV12-4 and TRBJ1-4; a weak D match, TRBD1 (6 bases). V lost 5 bases, J lost 8 bases, and 15 bases lay in between. The CDR3 runs 14 residues. This CDR3 is CASSEAGDGEKLFF. DNA of the CDR3: TGTGCCAGCAGTGAGGCAGGGGATGGAGAAAAACTGTTTTTT.

This clonotype was found many times. This rearrangement joins TRBV28 to TRBJ2-1; either TRBD1 or TRBD2 may fit D (5 bases each). CDR1 and CDR2 from the germline V gene are MDHEN and SYDVKM. Trimming shortened V by 6 bases and J by 5 bases, and 23 bases separated the two germline ends. This CDR3 comprises 17 residues. Here the CDR3 DNA reads TGTGCCAGCAGCCGGGGCCCCCGAGACTTCATCAACAATGAGCAGTTCTTC. It translates to CASSRGPRDFINNEQFF.

There are many counts of this clonotype. The chain employs TRBV11-2 and TRBJ1-1; 7 positions match TRBD1. Trimming took 5 bases from V and 2 from J; bases not matched to a gene: 5. The V gene's germline CDR1 is SGHAT and CDR2 FQNNGV. The CDR3 runs 14 residues. This chain's CDR3 is CASSPGQFNTEAFF. DNA for the CDR3: TGTGCCAGCAGCCCGGGACAGTTTAACACTGAAGCTTTCTTT.

Ten or more counts support this clonotype. The rearrangement joins TRBV6-1 to TRBJ2-1, with 7 bases identical to TRBD2. CDR1 and CDR2 from the germline V gene are MNHNS and SASEGT. There are 15 residues in the CDR3. With 1 base clipped from V and 10 bases from J, the junction kept 10 bases outside the gene matches. CDR3 in DNA: TGTGCCAGCAGTGAAGTGCCTAGCGGTTCAGGGGAGCAGTTCTTC. It translates to CASSEVPSGSGEQFF.

In the case of this clonotype: The junction and the germline gene differ at one end; a read error may be behind it. The chain joins TRBV13 to TRBJ2-1; D unclear. Germline CDR1 and CDR2: PRHDT and FYEKMQ (reference sequence). The CDR3 is 15 residues long. The chain's CDR3 is CASSYRPLSYYEQFF. CDR3 sequence (DNA): TGTGCCAGCAGTTACCGACCCCTAAGCTACTATGAGCAGTTCTTC.

This clonotype was seen at least ten times. The chain recombines TRBV5-1 with TRBJ2-2; D might be TRBD1 or TRBD2, each matching 5 bases. The CDR3 runs 15 residues. CDR1 is SGHRS, CDR2 YFSETQ, per germline. V lost 4 bases and J lost 4, with 14 bases in between. The CDR3 DNA is TGCGCCAGCAGCCTCAGGGACGCGACCACCGGGGAGCTGTTTTTT. This translates into CASSLRDATTGELFF.

This clonotype was picked up a small number of times. The chain has TRBV5-1 and TRBJ2-7, with D tentatively TRBD1 (6 bases). Germline CDR1 SGHRS, CDR2 YFSETQ. This CDR3 has 14 amino acids. The V end lost 4 bases, the J end lost 5 bases, and 16 bases lay between the germline ends. The CDR3 DNA is TGCGCCAGCAGCCCCCGACAGGAAATAAACGAGCAGTACTTC. This gives the protein CASSPRQEINEQYF.

This clonotype has ten or more counts. CDR3 sequence: CASRPNFADTQYF. The CDR3 DNA follows: TGCGCCAGCAGACCGAACTTCGCAGATACGCAGTATTTT. The V gene is TRBV5-1, the J gene TRBJ2-3; D remains ambiguous. There are 13 residues in the CDR3. Germline V gene lookup returns CDR1 SGHRS and CDR2 YFSETQ. V was pared by 5 bases and J by 4 bases, with 11 bases between.

The table lists this clonotype with a few counts. J is TRBJ2-1 and V is TRBV14; 8 bases align to TRBD2. V shed 5 bases and J 13 bases; nucleotides not matched to a gene: 16. This CDR3 is 15 amino acids long. From germline, CDR1 is SGHDN and CDR2 FVKESK. The CDR3 protein is CASSRPGSGWTSQFF. DNA for the CDR3: TGTGCCAGCAGCAGGCCGGGGTCCGGGTGGACTAGCCAGTTCTTC.

This clonotype has more than one count but fewer than ten. The chain couples TRBV12-3 or TRBV12-4 to TRBJ2-4, with D perhaps matching TRBD1 or TRBD2 (5 bases each). The CDR3 consists of 15 residues. V was shortened by 2 bases and J by 4 bases, with 12 bases between the two germline ends. CDR3 DNA: TGTGCCAGCAGTTTAAGGGGAGTGGGGAAAAACATTCAGTACTTC. Protein product: CASSLRGVGKNIQYF.